This T cell receptor (beta chain) was sequenced in a study of CD8+CD57+ T cells in acquired aplastic anemia. Background on the study: Sorting CD4+ and CD8+ cells gave DNA averaging approximately 3 ug.

This clonotype showed up many times. Its specificity is unknown. Study findings and constraints: Patients shared 25 to 35 CD8+ CDR3 sequences with controls. For CD8+ Simpson's diversity, patients and controls showed no significant difference.

The patients chosen for sequencing had shown expansion of CD8+CD57+ cells (detected by flow cytometry). Genomic DNA templated the TCR beta VDJ and CDR3 profiling. TCRdb used MiXCR to reprocess the reads, holding one entry per CDR3 protein. The profile shows just over 450,000 distinct CDR3 sequences, roughly a third of them singletons. The CDR3 has 16 amino acids. Germline loops: CDR1 ENHRY, CDR2 SYGVKD. The trim removed 2 bases at V and 3 bases at J, leaving 7 bases unmatched. This chain connects TRBV10-3 to TRBJ2-3, with 8 bases aligning to TRBD2. The sequence was obtained from a human donor with aplastic anemia. Material for sequencing was sorted CD4+, CD8+, or CD8+CD57+ T cells (not recorded which) from PBMCs. The CDR3 spells CAISEQIAGRTDTQYF. CDR3 sequence (DNA): TGTGCCATCAGTGAGCAGATAGCGGGGCGGACAGATACGCAGTATTTT.